The T cell receptor beta chain described here comes from a study of T cell clonotyping in hematopoietic cell transplantation. The repertoire was sequenced with immunoSEQ multiplex PCR; TCRdb's copy has only in-frame clones and lacks some. Of approximately 2,000 clones listed, about 91% are singletons. This clone was picked up a small number of times. Its antigen is not identified. The CDR3 spans 12 residues. Trimming shortened V by 4 bases and J by 2 bases, and 3 bases separated the two germline ends. The germline gives CDR1 GTSNPN, CDR2 SVGIG (reference sequence). Study conclusions and caveats: At the given depth, recipient repertoires were over 95% de novo clonotypes.

What was sequenced was peripheral blood mononuclear cells. The sequence was collected from a man in his forties in good health. Some clones in this sample may be carry-over from other donors' samples. The chain links TRBV30 to TRBJ2-6; D is unclear. The CDR3 bases are TGTGCCTGGACGCCTGGGGCCAACGTCCTGACTTTC. It yields the protein CAWTPGANVLTF.